This T cell receptor (beta chain) is drawn from a study of cytomegalovirus exposure and HLA in healthy donors. Overall study results and limits: Within an earlier analysis, most TCR beta V segments proved productive either about 90% or about 30% of the time. TCR beta chain V- and J-gene trimming was linked, in a later analysis, to a missense variant in DCLRE1C. In a later analysis, several top co-occurrence clusters appeared linked to parvovirus B19, influenza, CMV and Epstein-Barr virus. A few of the chains that were CMV-associated were confirmed in vitro to be specific for CMV antigens.

The PCR had 60 Vbeta and 13 Jbeta primers. Produced via immunoSEQ multiplex PCR; TCRdb's table is partial and in-frame only. Here the sample spans about 99,000 clones, about 9.4% being singletons. Trimming stripped 5 bases from V and 0 bases from J, with 14 bases between. The CDR3 has 15 residues. The germline V gene encodes CDR1 MNHEY and CDR2 SMNVEV (reference sequence). This clone was recorded a few times. Its cognate antigen is unknown. Sequenced: PBMCs. The chain employs TRBV27 and TRBJ2-7; a weak D match, TRBD1 (6 bases). The receptor comes from a man in his forties in good health and CMV-seropositive. The CDR3 spells CASSLRDISSYEQYF. The CDR3 DNA reads as TGTGCCAGCAGTCTCCGGGACATTAGCTCCTACGAGCAGTACTTC.